This T cell receptor (beta chain) derives from a study of OX40 agonist ivuxolimab in advanced cancers. Overall study: The eligibility criteria allowed prior anti-PD-1, anti-PD-L1 or anti-CTLA-4 therapy, and 30% to 45% had some. Study conclusions and caveats: Partial responders at 0.1-3.0 mg/kg showed near-lowest clonal expansion.

Produced via immunoSEQ multiplex PCR; TCRdb's table is partial and in-frame only. The repertoire holds 30,000 to 35,000 clones, 85% to 95% seen once, with about 4.2% in the top ten. Points on this clone: Its antigen is unidentified.

Germline V CDR1 and CDR2: KGHSH, LQKENI. CDR3 size: 13 residues. V gave up 8 bases and J gave up 4 bases; unmatched junction bases: 7. The source was CD4+ or CD8+ T cells sorted from blood, collected in a trial of the OX40 agonist ivuxolimab. The clonotype was recovered from an adult with an advanced solid tumor such as melanoma, head and neck, liver or kidney cancer. V usage is TRBV18 and J usage is TRBJ2-5; 7 bases line up with TRBD1. DNA of the CDR3: TGTGCCAGCCGTGAGGGGGCCGGAGAGACCCAGTACTTC. It is translated as CASREGAGETQYF.